This TCR beta chain was sequenced in a study of OX40 agonist ivuxolimab in advanced cancers. On cycle 4 day 1 and cycle 7 day 1, as well as at baseline, blood was sampled. This table comes from immunoSEQ multiplex PCR, and its TCRdb copy is limited to in-frame clones, with some not included. Altogether about 150,000 clones are present, about 92% being singletons, with the ten largest covering roughly 1%. A note on this clone: One end of the junction varies from germline; a read error may be responsible.

The V gene's germline CDR1 is MNHEY and CDR2 SVGAGI. The CDR3 runs 12 residues. This sequence was found in an adult with an advanced solid tumor such as melanoma, head and neck, liver or kidney cancer. The sample consisted of CD4+ or CD8+ T cells sorted from blood, taken in a trial of the OX40 agonist ivuxolimab. The rearrangement joins TRBV6-5 to TRBJ1-6; the D is unclear. The DNA for the CDR3 is TGCGGCTCCTCCTCCTATAATTCACCCCTCCACTTT. Translating gives CGSSSYNSPLHF.